This T cell receptor (beta chain) appears in the sequencing data of a study of shared T cell receptors in the human thymus. CDR3 size: 17 residues. CDR1 WSHSY and CDR2 SAAADI come from the germline V gene. The V and J ends lost 7 bases and 0 bases, in that order; junction bases with no gene match: 9. Profiling relied on immunoSEQ multiplex PCR, and the TCRdb table lists in-frame clones only, not all of them. The table includes hundreds of thousands of clones, roughly 88% detected once. This sample also appeared in a second study, on human thymus T cells. This second study notes: Resections removed during corrective heart surgery provided the thymus tissue used. Thymic and blood repertoires appeared to carry a bias in their V and J gene usage. Unrelated people showed highly overlapping thymic repertoires, related research reported.

The chain is built from TRBV10-2 and TRBJ2-6, with TRBD1 matching 7 bases. The receptor's source is a boy in the first two years of life with a congenital heart defect. The specimen sequenced was thymocytes. The CDR3 protein is CASKRGRHNSGANVLTF. As DNA, the CDR3 is TGCGCCAGCAAGAGGGGGCGCCATAACTCTGGGGCCAACGTCCTGACTTTC.